This entry lists 10 T cell receptor beta chains sequenced from one sample in a study of T cells in Graves' hyperthyroidism and ophthalmopathy. Amplification of TCR beta CDR3 regions was performed using RNA transcripts as template. During a first-round RT-PCR of the TCR CDR3, the HTBI primer set was used. A single record per CDR3 protein comes from TCRdb applying MiXCR to the multiplex PCR reads. The sample lists hundreds of thousands of distinct CDR3 sequences, 13% to 15% occurring once. The material sequenced was blood. Every receptor here comes from a woman aged 18-29 years with Graves' hyperthyroidism.

V is TRBV6-5 and J is TRBJ2-7; 9 bases are a match to TRBD1. Germline CDR1 and CDR2: MNHEY and SVGAGI. The CDR3 is 13 amino acids. The CDR3 coding sequence is TGTGTCTTTCCCGCGACAGGGGGCTACGAGCAGTACTTC. Protein product: CVFPATGGYEQYF.

This clonotype was seen repeatedly, ten times or more. The chain is built from TRBV6-5 and TRBJ2-7; the match to TRBD1 covers 7 bases. V dropped 2 bases and J dropped 6; count of bases not matched to a gene: 7. CDR1 and CDR2 (germline): MNHEY, SVGAGI. This CDR3 contains 14 residues. CDR3 region: CASSYGQEVFEQYF. CDR3 nucleotides: TGTGCCAGCAGTTACGGACAGGAGGTTTTCGAGCAGTACTTC.

This clonotype was detected many times. The V gene is TRBV28, the J gene TRBJ1-6; the D is unclear. There are 17 residues in the CDR3. V shed 1 base and J shed 8 bases, with 18 bases lying between them. Germline V CDR1 and CDR2: MDHEN, SYDVKM. The CDR3 is CASSLYGPGRRDSPLHF. The CDR3 DNA follows: TGTGCCAGCAGTTTATATGGGCCAGGCCGAAGGGATTCACCCCTCCACTTT.

Only a few counts were recorded for this clonotype. This sequence joins TRBV6-1 and TRBJ1-3; tentatively, D is TRBD1 (5 bases). V was pared by 6 bases and J by 0 bases, with 12 bases between. CDR1 is MNHNS and CDR2 is SASEGT in the germline V gene. The CDR3 has 15 amino acids. The CDR3 sequence: CASRLSTGSGNTIYF. The CDR3 bases are TGTGCCAGCAGACTCTCCACAGGCTCTGGAAACACCATATATTTT.

This clonotype was picked up a small number of times. The V and J genes are TRBV29-1 and TRBJ2-1; D is undetermined. Germline CDR1 and CDR2: SQVTM and ANQGSEA. CDR3 length: 11 residues. V was shortened by 7 bases and J by 3 bases, with 7 bases between the two germline ends. CDR3 in DNA: TGCAGCGCCCCACACTACAATGAGCAGTTCTTC. As protein: CSAPHYNEQFF.

This clonotype was detected ten times or more. The chain's CDR3 is CASSSDTQYF. The CDR3 DNA reads TGTGCCAGCAGTTCCGATACGCAGTATTTT. The chain combines TRBV28 with TRBJ2-3, with D uncertain. CDR1 is MDHEN and CDR2 is SYDVKM in the germline V gene. V shed 4 bases and J shed 6 bases, with 2 bases lying between them. CDR3 length: 10 residues. The variable domain in full, with the rest retrieved from reference TRBV28 and TRBJ2-3, is DVKVTQSSRYLVKRTGEKVFLECVQDMDHENMFWYRQDPGLGLRLIYFSYDVKMKEKGDIPEGYSVSREKKERFSLILESASTNQTSMYLCASSSDTQYFGPGTRLTVL.

This clonotype was detected many times. The chain has TRBV11-1 and TRBJ2-7; the D gene is possibly TRBD2 (6 bases). V shed 0 bases and J shed 2 bases, with 11 bases lying between them. The CDR3 covers 15 residues. CDR1 and CDR2 from the germline V gene are SGHAT and FQDESV (reference sequence). The CDR3 loop is CASSLARGDPYEQYF. CDR3 DNA sequence: TGTGCCAGCAGCTTAGCGCGCGGGGACCCCTACGAGCAGTACTTC.

The table lists this clonotype with a few counts. This chain joins TRBV28 and TRBJ2-1; TRBD2 agrees at 13 bases. Germline V gives CDR1 MDHEN, CDR2 SYDVKM. The J segment lost 8 bases and the V segment lost 5 bases, leaving 9 bases of the junction unmatched. CDR3 length: 16 residues. The CDR3 loop is CASSPRLAGGLHEQFF. The CDR3 coding sequence is TGTGCCAGCAGTCCCCGACTAGCGGGAGGATTACATGAGCAGTTCTTC.

This clonotype has a count of ten or more. This chain connects TRBV18 to TRBJ1-4, with D possibly being TRBD1 (6 bases). Germline CDR1 is KGHSH and CDR2 is LQKENI. V lost 5 bases and J 0 bases, leaving 10 bases between the germline ends. The CDR3 runs 15 residues. As DNA, the CDR3 is TGTGCCAGCTCATCCCGGACAGCAACTAATGAAAAACTGTTTTTT. This codes for CASSSRTATNEKLFF.

This clonotype was picked up a small number of times. The V gene is TRBV12-3 or TRBV12-4, the J gene TRBJ1-2, with no clear D. This CDR3 is built from 13 residues. With 10 bases removed from V and 0 bases from J, the gap between germline ends came to 12 bases. CDR3 DNA: TGTGCCACCAGACGGGTTTCTAACTATGGCTACACCTTC. Its protein is CATRRVSNYGYTF.